Listed here are 9 T cell receptor beta chains from one sample, sequenced in a study of blood T cell repertoires in COVID-19. Method: immunoSEQ multiplex PCR; TCRdb's copy keeps in-frame clones and lacks some. In the table there are approximately 260,000 clones, approximately 91% of which are singletons. The sample consisted of peripheral blood. The receptor set was obtained from a woman in her 40s who had recovered from COVID-19.

The genes are TRBV24-1 and TRBJ2-1, with TRBD2 matching over 12 bases. After removal of 3 bases from V and 4 bases from J, the junction contained 3 bases not matched to a gene. CDR1 and CDR2 from the germline V gene are KGHDR and SFDVKD. This CDR3 contains 16 residues. Here the CDR3 DNA reads TGTGCCACCAGTGATGCGACTAGCGGGAGTTACAATGAGCAGTTCTTC. It encodes CATSDATSGSYNEQFF.

The sample holds one count of this clone. V gene TRBV5-4 combines with J gene TRBJ2-5, with TRBD2 identical over 9 bases. The CDR3 has 15 residues. V trimming: 4 bases; J trimming: 6 bases; junction bases outside the gene matches: 10. CDR1 is SGHNT and CDR2 is YYREEE in the germline V gene (reference sequence). The CDR3 here is CASSPSGNGVKTQYF. The CDR3 DNA reads as TGTGCCAGCAGCCCTAGCGGGAACGGGGTAAAGACCCAGTACTTC.

CDR3 residues: CASTRQGAFGQETQYF. Here the CDR3 DNA reads TGTGCCAGCACCCGACAGGGGGCGTTTGGGCAAGAGACCCAGTACTTC. The chain links TRBV7-9 to TRBJ2-5; 10 bases line up with TRBD1. The CDR3 covers 16 residues. Trimming took 7 bases from V and 2 from J; bases not matched to a gene: 10. Germline CDR1 is SEHNR and CDR2 is FQNEAQ (reference sequence).

V and J are TRBV19 and TRBJ2-5; 7 bases line up with TRBD2. V was pared by 6 bases and J by 5 bases, with 6 bases of the junction left unmatched. The germline CDR1 and CDR2 sequences are LNHDA and SQIVND (reference sequence). The CDR3 runs to 13 residues. The DNA of the CDR3 is TGTGCCAGTAGCCAGCTGCGGGGGGAGACCCAGTACTTC. The encoded protein is CASSQLRGETQYF.

J is TRBJ1-1 and V is TRBV19; TRBD1 aligns across 7 bases. This CDR3 is 17 amino acids long. CDR1 is LNHDA, CDR2 SQIVND, per germline (reference sequence). V lost 0 bases to trimming and J lost 0 bases; unmatched junction nucleotides: 7. The CDR3 bases are TGTGCCAGTAGTATAGATCTTGAGGGGGCCATGAACACTGAAGCTTTCTTT. It yields the protein CASSIDLEGAMNTEAFF.

The genes are TRBV10-3 and TRBJ1-2; TRBD1 is a possible D gene (5 bases). Germline-derived CDR1 and CDR2 are ENHRY and SYGVKD. CDR3 size: 14 residues. Trimming took 0 bases from V and 6 from J, leaving 11 bases between them. The CDR3 region has the DNA TGTGCCATCAGTGAGTCTAAGCAGGGTCATGGCTACACCTTC. It yields the protein CAISESKQGHGYTF.

The chain joins TRBV4-2 to TRBJ2-7; possibly TRBD2 for D (6 bases). The CDR3 has 16 amino acids. V was cut by 0 bases and J by 3 bases, with 15 bases left in between. Germline CDR1 LGHNA, CDR2 YNFKEQ. CDR3 sequence: CASSQDVSSVSYEQYF. CDR3 nucleotides: TGTGCCAGCAGCCAAGATGTGTCTAGCGTTAGCTACGAGCAGTACTTC.

The chain carries TRBV9 and TRBJ1-3; D gene uncertain. The CDR3 length is 16 residues. Trimming removed 0 bases at V and 2 bases at J, with 12 bases between. The germline V gene has CDR1 SGDLS and CDR2 YYNGEE. In DNA, the CDR3 is TGTGCCAGCAGCGTAGCTCCGGGTCGGACTGGAAACACCATATATTTT. Translation gives CASSVAPGRTGNTIYF. The whole variable domain, remainder taken from reference TRBV9 and TRBJ1-3, is DSGVTQTPKHLITATGQRVTLRCSPRSGDLSVYWYQQSLDQGLQFLIQYYNGEERAKGNILERFSAQQFPDLHSELNLSSLELGDSALYFCASSVAPGRTGNTIYFGEGSWLTVV.

This chain uses TRBV7-2 with TRBJ1-2; TRBD1 might be the D (5 bases). Trimming left V 4 bases short and J 8 bases short, with 20 bases between. This CDR3 contains 15 residues. Looked up from germline, CDR1 is SGHTA and CDR2 is FQGNSA. The CDR3 coding sequence is TGTGCCAGCAGCTCCCCTGGGGTGGGGCAGGACGGCTACACCTTC. Protein sequence: CASSSPGVGQDGYTF.